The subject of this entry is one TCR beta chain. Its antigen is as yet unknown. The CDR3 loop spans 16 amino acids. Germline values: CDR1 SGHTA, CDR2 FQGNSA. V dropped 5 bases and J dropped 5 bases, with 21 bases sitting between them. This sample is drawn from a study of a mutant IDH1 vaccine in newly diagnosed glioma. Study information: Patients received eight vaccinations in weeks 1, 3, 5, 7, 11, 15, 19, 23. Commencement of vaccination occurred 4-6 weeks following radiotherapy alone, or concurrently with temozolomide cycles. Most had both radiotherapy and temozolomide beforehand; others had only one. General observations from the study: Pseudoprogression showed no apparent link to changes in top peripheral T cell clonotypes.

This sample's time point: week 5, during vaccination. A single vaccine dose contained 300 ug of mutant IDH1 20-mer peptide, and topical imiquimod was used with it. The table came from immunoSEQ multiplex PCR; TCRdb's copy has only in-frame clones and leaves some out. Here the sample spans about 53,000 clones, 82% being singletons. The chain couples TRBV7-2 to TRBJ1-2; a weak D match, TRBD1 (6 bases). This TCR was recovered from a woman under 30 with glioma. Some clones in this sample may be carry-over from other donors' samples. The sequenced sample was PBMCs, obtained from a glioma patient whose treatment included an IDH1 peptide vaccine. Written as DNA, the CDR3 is TGTGCCAGCAGCCTAAAGGGCGGGGGCGTAGGGTATGGCTACACCTTC. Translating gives CASSLKGGGVGYGYTF.